This TCR beta chain is from a study of cytotoxic CD8 clonotypes in ibrutinib-treated CLL. V was shortened by 0 bases and J by 0 bases, with 17 bases between the two germline ends. Germline CDR1 and CDR2: SGHRS and YFSETQ. There are 18 residues in the CDR3. Sequencing used immunoSEQ multiplex PCR; TCRdb keeps in-frame clones, though not all of them. This repertoire shows some 200,000 clones, about four fifths found once; its top ten account for approximately 10%. The receptor was derived from a human donor with chronic lymphocytic leukemia. The sample in question was PBMCs, obtained after 12 months of ibrutinib treatment. The gene calls are TRBV5-1 and TRBJ2-3, with D perhaps assigned TRBD1 or TRBD2 (5 bases each). DNA of the CDR3: TGCGCCAGCAGCTTGGGGGGACCTATAGTCGCTAGCACAGATACGCAGTATTTT. Its translation: CASSLGGPIVASTDTQYF. The variable domain in full, completed from reference TRBV5-1 and TRBJ2-3, reads KAGVTQTPRYLIKTRGQQVTLSCSPISGHRSVSWYQQTPGQGLQFLFEYFSETQRNKGNFPGRFSGRQFSNSRSEMNVSTLELGDSALYLCASSLGGPIVASTDTQYFGPGTRLTVL.